What follows describes a single T cell receptor beta chain. This sample was taken from a study of control samples from healthy donors and cancer patients. Data came from immunoSEQ multiplex PCR; TCRdb stores just in-frame clones and leaves some out. The top ten clones hold over 1.5% of a sample with 200,000 or so clones, approximately 90% of them seen once. This CDR3 has 15 amino acids. The germline V gene has CDR1 KGHSH and CDR2 LQKENI. V was cut by 3 bases and J by 10 bases, with 16 bases left in between. The sequence was collected from a young man in good health. J is TRBJ1-6 and V is TRBV18, with D maybe TRBD1 (6 bases). The source material was blood. CDR3 residues: CASSPAQGKPSPLHF. The CDR3 DNA reads as TGTGCCAGCTCACCCGCACAGGGTAAGCCCTCACCCCTCCACTTT.